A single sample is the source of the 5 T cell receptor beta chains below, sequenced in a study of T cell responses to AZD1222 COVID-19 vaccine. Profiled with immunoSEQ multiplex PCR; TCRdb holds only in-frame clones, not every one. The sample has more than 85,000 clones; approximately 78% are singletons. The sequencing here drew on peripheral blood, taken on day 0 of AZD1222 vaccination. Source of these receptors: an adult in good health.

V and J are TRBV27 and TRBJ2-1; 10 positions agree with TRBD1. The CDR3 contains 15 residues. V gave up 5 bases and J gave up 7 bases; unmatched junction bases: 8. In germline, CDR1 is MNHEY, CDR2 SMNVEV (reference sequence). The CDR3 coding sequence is TGTGCCAGCAGTAGACAGGGGGCGCGCCTGAATGAGCAGTTCTTC. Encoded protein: CASSRQGARLNEQFF.

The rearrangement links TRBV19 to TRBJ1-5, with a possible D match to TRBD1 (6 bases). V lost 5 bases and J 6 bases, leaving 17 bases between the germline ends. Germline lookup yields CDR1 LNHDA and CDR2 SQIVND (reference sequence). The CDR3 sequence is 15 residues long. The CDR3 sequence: CASSPPPRGSQPQHF. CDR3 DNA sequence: TGTGCCAGTAGTCCCCCCCCCAGGGGATCTCAGCCCCAGCATTTT.

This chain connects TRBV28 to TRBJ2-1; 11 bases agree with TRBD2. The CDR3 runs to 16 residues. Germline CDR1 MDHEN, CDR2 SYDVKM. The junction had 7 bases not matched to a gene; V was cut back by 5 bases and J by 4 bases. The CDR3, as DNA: TGTGCCAGCAGTCCGTTTGGGACTAGCGGATACAATGAGCAGTTCTTC. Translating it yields CASSPFGTSGYNEQFF.

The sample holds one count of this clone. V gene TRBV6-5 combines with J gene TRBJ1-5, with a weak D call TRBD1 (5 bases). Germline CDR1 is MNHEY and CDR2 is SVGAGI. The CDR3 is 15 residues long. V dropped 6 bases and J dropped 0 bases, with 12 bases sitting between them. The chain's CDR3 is CASSQGFYSNQPQHF. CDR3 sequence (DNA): TGTGCCAGCAGCCAGGGATTTTATAGCAATCAGCCCCAGCATTTT.

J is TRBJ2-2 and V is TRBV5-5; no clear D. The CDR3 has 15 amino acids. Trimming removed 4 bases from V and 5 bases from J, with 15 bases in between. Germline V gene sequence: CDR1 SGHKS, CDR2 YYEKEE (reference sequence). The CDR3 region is CASSARSPNTGELFF. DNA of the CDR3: TGTGCCAGCAGCGCCAGGAGTCCTAATACCGGGGAGCTGTTTTTT.